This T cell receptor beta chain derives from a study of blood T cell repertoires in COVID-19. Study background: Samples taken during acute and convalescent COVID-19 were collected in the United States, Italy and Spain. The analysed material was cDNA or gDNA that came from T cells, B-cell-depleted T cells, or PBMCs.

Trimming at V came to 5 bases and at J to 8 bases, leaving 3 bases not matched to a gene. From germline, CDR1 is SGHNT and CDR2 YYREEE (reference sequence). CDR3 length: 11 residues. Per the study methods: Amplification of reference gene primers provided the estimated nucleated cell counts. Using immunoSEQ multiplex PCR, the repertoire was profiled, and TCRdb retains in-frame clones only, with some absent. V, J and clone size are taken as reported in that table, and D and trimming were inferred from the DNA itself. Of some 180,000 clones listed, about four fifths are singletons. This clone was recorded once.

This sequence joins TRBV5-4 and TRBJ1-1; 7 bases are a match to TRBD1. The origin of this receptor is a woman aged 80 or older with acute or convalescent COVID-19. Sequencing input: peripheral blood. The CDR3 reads CASSRQGEAFF. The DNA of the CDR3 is TGTGCCAGCAGTCGACAGGGCGAAGCTTTCTTT.